Listed here is a single T cell receptor (beta chain). The antigen remains unidentified. The data were obtained in a study of T cell repertoires in cytomegalovirus infection. Study-level background: Indications came from public TCR beta signatures; they pointed to CMV infection and to a matching HLA type.

Study-wide points: Dominant in the ex vivo response were TCR beta clonotypes restricted by HLA-C and specific for CMV. People with CMV and the relevant HLA were identified by cumulative public TCR beta family frequency.

Germline V gene lookup returns CDR1 LGHNA and CDR2 YSLEER. Trimming removed 0 bases from V and 9 bases from J, with 9 bases in between. The CDR3 is 13 amino acids. One entry per CDR3 protein, called by TCRdb with MiXCR from the reads. The sample includes around 530,000 distinct CDR3 sequences, more than 25% of them seen just once. Sequencing used PBMCs. This sequence joins TRBV4-3 and TRBJ1-5; D unclear. This TCR came from a human donor in good health (CMV status not recorded). Some clones in this sample may be carry-over from other donors' samples. The CDR3 DNA is TGCGCCAGCAGCCAAGATTTGGGTAGGCCCCAGCATTTT. As protein: CASSQDLGRPQHF.